This T cell receptor beta chain emerged from a study of technical replicates of blood from a handful of donors. This clone was detected only a few times. Assay used: immunoSEQ multiplex PCR; TCRdb lists only in-frame clones, some missing. The sample comprises under 80,000 clones, more than 85% of which are singletons, and 0.3% to 0.45% rests with the top ten. Germline V gene data show CDR1 as MNHNS and CDR2 as SASEGT. There are 14 residues in the CDR3. V lost 5 bases, J lost 7 bases, and 4 bases stayed unmatched. This clonotype originated in a human donor in good health. Some clones in this sample may be carry-over from other donors' samples. The sequencing sample was made of T cells isolated from PBMCs. The J gene is TRBJ1-4, the V gene TRBV6-1; 10 positions agree with TRBD1. In DNA form, the CDR3 reads TGTGCCAGCAGTTGGACAGGGGGGAGTGAAAAACTGTTTTTT. This encodes CASSWTGGSEKLFF.